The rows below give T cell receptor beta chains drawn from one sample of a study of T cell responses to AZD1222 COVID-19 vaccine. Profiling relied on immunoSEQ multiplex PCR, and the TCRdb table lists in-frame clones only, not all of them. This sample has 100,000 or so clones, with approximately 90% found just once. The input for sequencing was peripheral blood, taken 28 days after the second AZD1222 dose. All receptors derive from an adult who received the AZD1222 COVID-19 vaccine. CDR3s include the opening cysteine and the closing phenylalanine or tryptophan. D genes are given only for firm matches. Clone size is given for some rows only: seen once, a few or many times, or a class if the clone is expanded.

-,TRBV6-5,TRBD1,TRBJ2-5,TGTGCCAGCAGTTACGGAATTGGGGACAGACAAGAGACCCAGTACTTC,CASSYGIGDRQETQYF
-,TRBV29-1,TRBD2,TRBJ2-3,TGCAGCGGTAATGGGGCTAGCGGGGGGGGTAGCACAGATACGCAGTATTTT,CSGNGASGGGSTDTQYF
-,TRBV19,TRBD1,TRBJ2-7,TGTGCCAGTAGTTCACCGACCGACAGGGCCCCCTACGAGCAGTACTTC,CASSSPTDRAPYEQYF
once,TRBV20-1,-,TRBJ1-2,TGCATCCTAATGAGCCCCCGGGGCTACACCTTC,CILMSPRGYTF
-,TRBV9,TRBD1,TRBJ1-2,TGTGCCAGCAGCGTAGGTAGGACAGGGGGCTTCTATGGCTACACCTTC,CASSVGRTGGFYGYTF
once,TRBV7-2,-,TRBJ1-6,TGTGCCAGCAGCTTAGTGGGGCAGTATAATTCACCCCTCCACTTT,CASSLVGQYNSPLHF
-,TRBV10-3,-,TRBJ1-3,TGTGCCATCAGTGTCGGAGCCTCTGGAAACACCATATATTTT,CAISVGASGNTIYF
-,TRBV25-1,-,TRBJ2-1,TGTGCCAGCAGTGAATATGGCCATTTGGGCAATGAGCAGTTCTTC,CASSEYGHLGNEQFF
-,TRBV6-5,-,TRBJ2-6,TGTGCCAGCAGGAGACTCTCTGGGGCCAACGTCCTGACTTTC,CASRRLSGANVLTF
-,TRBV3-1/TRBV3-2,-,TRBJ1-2,TGTGCCAGCAGCCAAGACATCAGGGTGAGGTATGGCTACACCTTC,CASSQDIRVRYGYTF
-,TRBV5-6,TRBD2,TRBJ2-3,TGTGCCAGCAGCTCTATAGCGGGGGGGCCTCTCAGTCCGATCGGGTATTTT,CASSSIAGGPLSPIGYF
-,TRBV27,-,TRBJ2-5,TGTGCCAGCAGTTTATCCCCGATGCACGACCAGTACTTC,CASSLSPMHDQYF
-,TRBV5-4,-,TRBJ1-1,TGTGCCAGCAGCATCCCCGGGTTAACGAACACTGAAGCTTTCTTT,CASSIPGLTNTEAFF
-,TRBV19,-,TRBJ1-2,TGTGCCAGTAGTCGTAGTAACTATGGCTACACCTTC,CASSRSNYGYTF
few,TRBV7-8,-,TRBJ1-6,TGTGCCAGCAGCCCCGAACTCAATTCACCCCTCCACTTT,CASSPELNSPLHF
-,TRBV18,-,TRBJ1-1,TGTGCCAGCTCACCACAGGGCAGTAACACTGAAGCTTTCTTT,CASSPQGSNTEAFF
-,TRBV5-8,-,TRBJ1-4,TGTGCCAGCGCCCTAGGATGGAATGAAAAACTGTTTTTT,CASALGWNEKLFF
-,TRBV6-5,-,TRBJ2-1,TGTGCCAGCTCCTACGTCGGCTCTGGGGGGAATGAGCAGTTCTTC,CASSYVGSGGNEQFF
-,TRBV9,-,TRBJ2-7,TGTGCCAGCAGCGTAGGGGCAGGGGTGTACGAGCAGTACTTC,CASSVGAGVYEQYF
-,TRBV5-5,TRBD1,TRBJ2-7,TGTGCCAGCAGCCTGGGAAAAATGACAGGGGATGGTTACGAGCAGTACTTC,CASSLGKMTGDGYEQYF
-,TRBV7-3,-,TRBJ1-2,TGTGCCAGCAGCTCTAGCTCTGGGGATGGCTACACCTTC,CASSSSSGDGYTF
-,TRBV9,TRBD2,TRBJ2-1,TGTGCCAGCAGCGTAGGCCTAGCGGGGGGGCCCGGAGAGCAGTTCTTC,CASSVGLAGGPGEQFF
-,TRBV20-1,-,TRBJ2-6,TGCAGTGCTAGTGGGCGGGTCTCTGGGGCCAACGTCCTGACTTTC,CSASGRVSGANVLTF
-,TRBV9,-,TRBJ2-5,TGTGCCAGCAGCGTAGCCTCATGGGGGGACCAAGAGACCCAGTACTTC,CASSVASWGDQETQYF